This TCR beta chain came from a study of blood T cell repertoires in COVID-19. On the study more broadly: The origin of the acute and convalescent COVID-19 samples was the United States, Italy and Spain.

There are a few counts of this clone. Source study methods: Counts of nucleated cells, estimated from reference gene primer amplification, were obtained. Clones were sequenced by immunoSEQ multiplex PCR, and TCRdb holds only the in-frame ones, with some missing. From that table come the V and J calls and clone size; the DNA was used to work out D and trimming. The table has roughly 68,000 clones, approximately 84% seen once. Germline V lookup: CDR1 MNHNS, CDR2 SASEGT. The CDR3 runs 16 residues. J lost 6 bases, V lost 4 bases, and 11 bases had no gene match. This chain joins TRBV6-1 and TRBJ1-5; 8 bases agree with TRBD1. This clonotype was obtained from a man in his forties or fifties with active COVID-19. Sequenced material: peripheral blood. CDR3 DNA: TGTGCCAGCAGTGGGGCCGCTCAGGGGGCACTTCAGCCCCAGCATTTT. Encoded protein: CASSGAAQGALQPQHF.